A single sample is the source of the 30 T cell receptor beta chains below, sequenced in a study of blood T cell repertoires in COVID-19. Measured with immunoSEQ multiplex PCR; TCRdb has only the in-frame clones, and not every one. The sample yields 150,000 to 200,000 clones, about 91% seen once. The sample was PBMCs or T cells enriched from blood (not recorded which). These receptors were obtained from a woman younger than 30 who had recovered from COVID-19.

V gene TRBV6-1 combines with J gene TRBJ2-3; 14 bases agree with TRBD2. The CDR3 covers 17 residues. From germline, CDR1 is MNHNS and CDR2 SASEGT. Unmatched junction bases numbered 12, after V lost 3 bases and J lost 10 bases. CDR3 in DNA: TGTGCCAGCAGTGAGCCCCGGACTAGCGGGAGGTCCCATGCGCAGTATTTT. It codes for CASSEPRTSGRSHAQYF.

The chain links TRBV29-1 to TRBJ2-7, with a weak D call TRBD1 (6 bases). The CDR3 is made up of 12 amino acids. Germline CDR1 SQVTM, CDR2 ANQGSEA. V lost 2 bases, J lost 6 bases, and 11 bases lay in between. The CDR3 reads CSVEPGTSEQYF. The CDR3 nucleotides are TGCAGCGTTGAACCCGGGACATCCGAGCAGTACTTC.

The chain couples TRBV5-1 to TRBJ2-2, with 9 nucleotides matching TRBD1. V shed 4 bases, J shed 6 bases, and the junction held 7 bases outside the gene matches. The length of the CDR3 is 15 residues. Germline CDR1 is SGHRS and CDR2 is YFSETQ. CDR3 sequence reads: CASSPGDRVSGELFF. In DNA form, the CDR3 reads TGCGCCAGCAGCCCGGGGGACAGGGTGTCCGGGGAGCTGTTTTTT.

The V call is TRBV7-9, the J call TRBJ2-7; 9 bases fit TRBD2. Trimming cost V 6 bases and J 6 bases; bases outside gene matches: 9. Germline-derived CDR1 and CDR2 are SEHNR and FQNEAQ (reference sequence). The CDR3 has 14 residues. The DNA for the CDR3 is TGTGCCAGCAGTCCAAGGACTAGCGTGCCCGAGCAGTACTTC. Amino acids: CASSPRTSVPEQYF. The full variable domain, in which reference TRBV7-9 and TRBJ2-7 provide the parts outside the CDR3, is DTGVSQNPRHKITKRGQNVTFRCDPISEHNRLYWYRQTLGQGPEFLTYFQNEAQLEKSRLLSDRFSAERPKGSFSTLEIQRTEQGDSAMYLCASSPRTSVPEQYFGPGTRLTVT.

The chain joins TRBV6-1 to TRBJ2-1; no reliable D call. CDR1 and CDR2 (germline): MNHNS, SASEGT. The CDR3 totals 16 residues. With 3 bases removed from V and 8 bases from J, the gap between germline ends came to 20 bases. The chain's CDR3 is CASSDGLLSRGDEQFF. DNA of the CDR3: TGTGCCAGCAGTGACGGTCTCCTATCCCGAGGCGATGAGCAGTTCTTC.

Worth noting for this clone: Other DNA sequences in this specimen translate into the identical CDR3. The rearrangement links TRBV18 to TRBJ1-3; no firm D call. The CDR3 has 15 amino acids. The V end was cut by 0 bases, the J end by 0 bases, with 6 bases between. Germline CDR1 KGHSH, CDR2 LQKENI. CDR3 coding DNA: TGTGCCAGCTCACCACCCTCGGTCTCTGGAAACACCATATATTTT. This translates into CASSPPSVSGNTIYF.

This chain connects TRBV12-1 to TRBJ2-1; TRBD1, the D gene given by the table, was not confirmed from the DNA. TRBV12-1 is described as a pseudogene. The CDR3 extends over 12 amino acids. The chain's CDR3 is CASSWQGYEQFF. In DNA, the CDR3 is TGTGCCAGCAGCTGGCAGGGGTATGAGCAGTTCTTC.

The rearrangement links TRBV6-4 to TRBJ2-5; D not certain. This CDR3 is 13 amino acids long. The germline V gene encodes CDR1 MRHNA and CDR2 SNTAGT. Trimming removed 3 bases from V and 3 bases from J, with 8 bases in between. The CDR3 DNA follows: TGTGCCAGCAGTGAAGTCGAGAAAGAGACCCAGTACTTC. This sequence encodes CASSEVEKETQYF.

V is TRBV3-1 (or the pseudogene TRBV3-2) and J is TRBJ1-1; 7 bases map to TRBD1. The junction had 3 bases not matched to a gene; V was cut back by 1 base and J by 4 bases. The CDR3 spans 14 residues. CDR1 is LGHDT and CDR2 is YNNKEL in the germline V gene (reference sequence). CDR3 sequence (DNA): TGTGCCAGCAGCCAAGCCCCAGGGGGCACTGAAGCTTTCTTT. Translated: CASSQAPGGTEAFF.

The CDR3 spells CASSFSGPGANVLTF. In nucleotides, the CDR3 is TGTGCCAGCAGTTTCAGCGGCCCTGGGGCCAACGTCCTGACTTTC. The chain recombines TRBV27 with TRBJ2-6; TRBD2 is a possible D gene (5 bases). V lost 3 bases to trimming and J lost 2 bases, with 8 bases between them. Germline CDR1 and CDR2: MNHEY and SMNVEV (reference sequence). The CDR3 consists of 15 residues.

V and J are TRBV9 and TRBJ1-1, with a weak D call TRBD1 (5 bases). V gave up 5 bases and J gave up 4 bases, with 12 bases separating them. Looked up from germline, CDR1 is SGDLS and CDR2 is YYNGEE. This CDR3 has 13 amino acids. This CDR3 is CASSTQGGTEAFF. DNA for the CDR3: TGTGCCAGCAGTACTCAGGGTGGCACTGAAGCTTTCTTT. Variable domain in full (rest from reference TRBV9 and TRBJ1-1): DSGVTQTPKHLITATGQRVTLRCSPRSGDLSVYWYQQSLDQGLQFLIQYYNGEERAKGNILERFSAQQFPDLHSELNLSSLELGDSALYFCASSTQGGTEAFFGQGTRLTVV.

This sequence joins TRBV27 and TRBJ2-7; D may be TRBD1 (6 bases). Trimming left V 5 bases short and J 2 bases short, with 13 bases between. The CDR3 length is 14 residues. Germline CDR1 and CDR2: MNHEY and SMNVEV (reference sequence). DNA for the CDR3: TGTGCCAGCAGTGACACGGGACAACCCTACGAGCAGTACTTC. This codes for CASSDTGQPYEQYF.

This clone has a count of ten or more. V usage is TRBV29-1 and J usage is TRBJ2-7, with a tentative D call TRBD1 (5 bases). V shed 0 bases and J shed 0 bases, with 9 bases lying between them. The CDR3 length is 14 residues. Germline CDR1 and CDR2: SQVTM and ANQGSEA. CDR3 coding DNA: TGCAGCGTTGAAGATGGAGACAGCTCCTACGAGCAGTACTTC. Translation: CSVEDGDSSYEQYF.

The chain links TRBV11-3 to TRBJ2-7, with D maybe TRBD2 (6 bases). This CDR3 has 13 residues. Germline V gives CDR1 SGHNT, CDR2 YENEEA. With 5 bases removed from V and 3 bases from J, the gap between germline ends came to 11 bases. The CDR3 nucleotides read TGTGCCAGCAGCCTCGGCGGGAACTACGAGCAGTACTTC. Its translation is CASSLGGNYEQYF.

The DNA for the CDR3 is TGTGCCAGCAGTCGACCCCAGCGTAACGCCGGGGAGCTGTTTTTT. Amino acid sequence: CASSRPQRNAGELFF. V and J are TRBV6-5 and TRBJ2-2; no definite D call. This CDR3 region has 15 residues. The V gene's germline CDR1 is MNHEY and CDR2 SVGAGI. V was shortened by 5 bases and J by 6 bases, with 16 bases between the two germline ends.

The V and J genes are TRBV11-2 and TRBJ2-1; the match to TRBD2 covers 7 bases. Germline V CDR1 and CDR2: SGHAT, FQNNGV. The CDR3 sequence is 19 residues long. J was trimmed by 0 bases and V by 5 bases; bases with no gene match: 16. The CDR3 sequence: CASSKVASGRVSSYNEQFF. The DNA of the CDR3 is TGTGCCAGCAGCAAGGTCGCTAGCGGTCGGGTGAGCTCCTACAATGAGCAGTTCTTC.

V is TRBV2 and J is TRBJ1-3, with D maybe TRBD1 (5 bases). CDR1 SNHLY and CDR2 FYNNEI come from the germline V gene. V was trimmed by 6 bases and J by 6 bases, leaving 18 bases between them. The CDR3 extends over 15 amino acids. CDR3 loop: CASSLGGEAENTIYF. The CDR3, as DNA: TGTGCCAGCAGCCTTGGGGGGGAGGCTGAAAACACCATATATTTT.

This clone occurred once. The chain carries TRBV6-5 and TRBJ2-2; D may be TRBD2 (5 bases). This CDR3 comprises 15 residues. The V end lost 6 bases, the J end lost 4 bases, and 15 bases lay between the germline ends. The germline V gene has CDR1 MNHEY and CDR2 SVGAGI. CDR3 residues: CASRRGEGRTGELFF. DNA for the CDR3: TGTGCCAGCAGACGTGGTGAGGGTCGCACCGGGGAGCTGTTTTTT.

The chain links TRBV7-9 to TRBJ2-5; the match to TRBD1 covers 10 bases. Germline V gene sequence: CDR1 SEHNR, CDR2 FQNEAQ (reference sequence). The CDR3 covers 17 residues. The V gene end was trimmed by 5 bases and the J gene end by 0 bases; junction bases not matched to a gene: 9. The DNA of the CDR3 is TGTGCCAGCAGCCGCCTAAGGGACAGGGGAGACCAAGAGACCCAGTACTTC. Protein product: CASSRLRDRGDQETQYF.

The V and J genes are TRBV20-1 and TRBJ2-7, with 10 bases fitting TRBD2. Germline loops: CDR1 DFQATT, CDR2 SNEGSKA (reference sequence). The length of the CDR3 is 17 residues. The trim removed 3 bases at V and 4 bases at J, leaving 15 bases unmatched. The CDR3 region has the DNA TGCAGTGCTAGTACCTGGGTAGCGGGAGGTCTTTCGTACGAGCAGTACTTC. Its translation is CSASTWVAGGLSYEQYF.

The V and J genes are TRBV16 and TRBJ2-1, with D uncertain. The germline V and J ends were trimmed by 0 bases and 4 bases, with 4 bases remaining between them. The germline CDR1 and CDR2 sequences are KGHSY and FQNENV. The CDR3 length is 13 residues. CDR3 in amino acids: CASSQSRYNEQFF. The CDR3 region has the DNA TGTGCCAGCAGCCAATCCAGGTACAATGAGCAGTTCTTC.

V is TRBV6-5 and J is TRBJ1-5; D is possibly TRBD1 (5 bases). This CDR3 has 14 residues. V was shortened by 4 bases and J by 4 bases, with 11 bases between the two germline ends. The V gene's germline CDR1 is MNHEY and CDR2 SVGAGI. The CDR3: CASSSRGGNQPQHF. The CDR3 region has the DNA TGTGCCAGCAGTTCAAGGGGAGGAAATCAGCCCCAGCATTTT.

The J gene is TRBJ2-3, the V gene TRBV12-3 or TRBV12-4; D is undetermined. V was cut by 6 bases and J by 0 bases, with 4 bases left in between. The CDR3 spans 12 residues. CDR3 nucleotides: TGTGCCAGCAGCCAAAGCACAGATACGCAGTATTTT. This gives the protein CASSQSTDTQYF.

This chain joins TRBV30 and TRBJ1-2; 7 bases agree with TRBD1. The CDR3 covers 15 residues. Germline CDR1 GTSNPN, CDR2 SVGIG (reference sequence). V was pared by 2 bases and J by 8 bases, with 14 bases of the junction left unmatched. This CDR3 reads CAWSPLGQALYGYTF. The CDR3 nucleotides are TGTGCCTGGAGTCCACTCGGACAGGCTCTCTACGGCTACACCTTC.

The chain recombines TRBV7-2 with TRBJ1-1; the D gene is possibly TRBD1 (6 bases). CDR3 size: 12 residues. Trimming removed 7 bases from V and 6 bases from J, with 12 bases in between. Germline V gene sequence: CDR1 SGHTA, CDR2 FQGNSA. CDR3 sequence (DNA): TGTGCCAGCAACTCTGGGGGCTCTGAAGCTTTCTTT. Residues: CASNSGGSEAFF.

The chain recombines TRBV6-2 or TRBV6-3 with TRBJ2-6; D unclear. Germline CDR1 reads MNHEY; CDR2 reads SVGEGT. The CDR3 spans 15 residues. The V gene lost 4 bases and the J gene lost 1 base, with 8 bases spanning the gap. This chain's CDR3 is CASSLVRSGANVLTF. For the CDR3, the DNA is TGTGCCAGCAGTTTGGTCAGATCTGGGGCCAACGTCCTGACTTTC.

V and J are TRBV28 and TRBJ1-2, with TRBD1 as a possible D gene (5 bases). The CDR3 is 12 amino acids. Trimming cost V 5 bases and J 5 bases, with 9 bases left between them. Germline assignment: CDR1 MDHEN and CDR2 SYDVKM. The CDR3 is CASSPGGYGYTF. The CDR3 DNA reads as TGTGCCAGCAGTCCGGGGGGGTATGGCTACACCTTC.

This rearrangement joins TRBV4-1 to TRBJ2-4; D is possibly TRBD1 (6 bases). The length of the CDR3 is 17 residues. In germline, CDR1 is MGHRA, CDR2 YSYEKL. V was trimmed by 1 base and J by 4 bases, leaving 17 bases between them. Written as DNA, the CDR3 is TGCGCCAGCAGCCAAGCCGTACCCCCCAGGGGTAAAAACATTCAGTACTTC. This sequence encodes CASSQAVPPRGKNIQYF.

The chain employs TRBV2 and TRBJ2-3, with TRBD2 as a possible D gene (5 bases). There are 15 residues in the CDR3. Germline lookup yields CDR1 SNHLY and CDR2 FYNNEI. V was cut by 4 bases and J by 4 bases, with 15 bases left in between. The CDR3 protein is CASSVRAAGADTQYF. The CDR3 nucleotides are TGTGCCAGCAGTGTGCGGGCGGCCGGGGCAGATACGCAGTATTTT.

This rearrangement joins TRBV7-9 to TRBJ2-5, with 10 bases fitting TRBD1. Germline V lookup: CDR1 SEHNR, CDR2 FQNEAQ (reference sequence). After removal of 4 bases from V and 3 bases from J, the junction contained 2 bases not matched to a gene. The CDR3 spans 14 residues. The CDR3 here is CASSSGTGEETQYF. The CDR3, as DNA: TGTGCCAGCAGCTCCGGGACAGGGGAAGAGACCCAGTACTTC. Filled out from reference TRBV7-9 and TRBJ2-5, the complete variable domain reads DTGVSQNPRHKITKRGQNVTFRCDPISEHNRLYWYRQTLGQGPEFLTYFQNEAQLEKSRLLSDRFSAERPKGSFSTLEIQRTEQGDSAMYLCASSSGTGEETQYFGPGTRLLVL.